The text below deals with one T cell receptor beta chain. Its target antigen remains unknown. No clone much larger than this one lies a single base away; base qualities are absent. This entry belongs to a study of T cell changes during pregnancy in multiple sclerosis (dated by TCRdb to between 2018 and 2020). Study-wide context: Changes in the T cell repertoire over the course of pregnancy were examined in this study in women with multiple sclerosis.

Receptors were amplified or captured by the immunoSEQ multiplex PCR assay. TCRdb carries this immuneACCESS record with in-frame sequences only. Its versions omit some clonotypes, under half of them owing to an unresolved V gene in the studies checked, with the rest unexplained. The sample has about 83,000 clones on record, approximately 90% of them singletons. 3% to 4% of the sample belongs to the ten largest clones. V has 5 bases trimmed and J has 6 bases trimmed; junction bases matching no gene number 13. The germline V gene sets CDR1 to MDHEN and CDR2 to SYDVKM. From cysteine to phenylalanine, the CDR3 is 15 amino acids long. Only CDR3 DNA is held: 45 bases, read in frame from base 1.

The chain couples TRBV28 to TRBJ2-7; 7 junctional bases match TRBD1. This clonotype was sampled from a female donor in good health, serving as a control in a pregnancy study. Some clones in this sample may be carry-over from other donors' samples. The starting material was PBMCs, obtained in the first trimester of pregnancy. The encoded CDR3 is CASSVSETGPLEQYF. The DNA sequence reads TGTGCCAGCAGTGTCTCAGAGACAGGGCCCCTCGAGCAGTACTTC.